Included here is one T cell receptor (beta chain) sequence, with context. The antigen this receptor binds is unknown. Base-call qualities are not available, and no considerably larger clone is one nucleotide away. Library method: the immunoSEQ multiplex PCR assay. For the multiplex PCR, a mixture combining 60 forward primers for TCR Vbeta segments and 13 reverse primers for TCR Jbeta segments was used. The CDR3 region of rearranged TCR beta genes was amplified from genomic DNA by a multiplex PCR assay. The Illumina HiSeq System was used to sequence the amplified TCR beta libraries as 87-base-pair reads. Per the original workflow: In a later analysis, around 80 million unique TCR beta chains were counted across the roughly 670 repertoires, and roughly 11 million of these chains were shared by at least two donors. Raw reads were error-corrected and collapsed into unique sequences with a nearest-neighbor algorithm that merged closely related sequences to remove PCR and sequencing errors. To assign V, D and J gene segments, CDR3 sequences were aligned to IMGT reference sequences. Each retained sequence needed at least a six-nucleotide match to both a V gene segment and a J gene segment. A rearrangement was called productive if the CDR3 had no stop codons and remained in frame with V and J, and every other rearrangement was called non-productive. CDR3 was defined according to IMGT convention as the region running from the second conserved V-encoded cysteine to the conserved J-encoded phenylalanine. The earlier analysis of 450 to 750 of the donors excluded any sequence lacking an unambiguous match to a single V gene segment. An earlier analysis of several hundred of the donors called V segments functional above 56.7% productive rearrangements and segregating when the between-donor standard deviation exceeded 5%. A statistical classification framework was built for diagnosing cytomegalovirus status from the catalog of TCR beta chain sequences. A later analysis assigned V and J genes by comparing TCR nucleotide sequences with IMGT/GENE-DB human TR gene sequences. Using the TCRdist pipeline, a later analysis assigned CDR3 sequences along with most-parsimonious VDJ recombination scenarios. In a later analysis, each TCR beta chain was defined by its CDR3 amino acid sequence together with its V-gene family, and reads lacking a unique V-gene family were excluded. In a later analysis, 450 to 600 highly shared, low-generation-probability nucleotide sequences were removed to address suspected cross-contamination and a sequencing artifact. In a later analysis, a clonal expansion index was calculated for each public chain from normalized within-repertoire ranks of inferred template counts. In a later analysis, generation probabilities were computed using a VDJ recombination model fitted to out-of-frame rearrangements, and the results were checked against IGoR. In a later analysis, TCR-TCR, TCR-HLA and TCR-CMV co-occurrence was scored with hypergeometric tests, and a repertoire-size bias correction was applied to TCR pairs. False discovery rates were estimated in a later analysis by permuting HLA or CMV assignments 20 times. In a later analysis, co-occurring TCRs were grouped with DBSCAN, and TCRdist sequence similarity was added when clustering was performed within HLA-allele-positive subsets. Co-occurrence clustering excluded repertoires with fewer than 30,000 or more than 120,000 public chains, plus five with anomalous nucleotide sharing. TCRdb stores this immuneACCESS table with in-frame sequences only. Part of the clones is absent; in the studies checked, under half of the shortfall reflects unresolved V genes, and no reason is known for the rest. V, J and clone size derive from that table, while D and trimming were established from the DNA sequence. Counted in this sample were roughly 40,000 clones; over 70% of them appeared once. The ten top clones hold 2.5% to 3% of the sample.

The CDR3 starts with the cysteine, ends with the phenylalanine, and has 15 residues. CDR3 DNA only is kept here, 45 bases in frame from base 1. The V end loses 3 bases and the J end loses 3 bases, and a stretch of 14 bases separates them. As encoded in the germline V gene (reference sequence), CDR1 is LNHDA while CDR2 is SQIVND. In total, approximately 610 healthy bone marrow donors made up the cohort. All cohort members were sampled while nominally healthy, although unrecorded immune exposures were likely present. The donor tested CMV seronegative, placing the donor among the 350 to 400 seronegative members of the cohort. A peripheral blood sample was provided by each donor, and peripheral blood mononuclear cells were used for TCR beta sequencing. Genomic DNA extraction from the blood cell samples was performed with the Qiagen DNeasy Blood Extraction Kit. This sample was included in a study of cytomegalovirus exposure and HLA in healthy donors (dated by TCRdb to 2017 to 2019). Concerning the study at large: According to an earlier analysis of several hundred of the donors, some 180 million T cells yielded 90 million to 140 million unique TCR beta sequences and around 280 Gb of sequence data. Roughly 300 gigabases of sequencing data and 75 million to 85 million unique TCR sequences made up an early release that covered 500 to 650 HLA-typed donors. The genetic ancestry cluster associated with self-reported Caucasian donors included approximately 85% of the roughly 400 genotyped donors. The study aimed to test whether cataloging public T cell receptors could reveal signatures of past pathogen exposure. The T cell repertoires of 666 subjects were profiled by immunosequencing and related to cytomegalovirus serostatus. A separate validation cohort of approximately 120 different subjects was used in addition to the 666-subject first cohort. High-throughput TCR immunosequencing, statistical association of individual TCRs with disease status, and machine learning were combined to predict cytomegalovirus infection status. To study patterns of TCR occurrence, a later analysis re-analyzed previously published TCR beta repertoires from 550 to 800 donors and added high-resolution HLA genotyping. In the later analysis, no new phenotypic data were used to find candidate immune exposures; instead, reliance was placed on TCR beta sequences and their occurrence across donors. An earlier analysis of fewer than 750 of the donors used high-throughput TCR beta sequencing to judge whether each TCR beta V gene segment behaved as functional or pseudogenic. Donor age, sex, ethnicity and CMV serostatus were compiled alongside the repertoire data. In a later genetic analysis, genome-wide SNP genotypes for about 65% of the 666 donors were used, and that subset was treated as a discovery cohort. All discovery cohort repertoires had been generated on a single sequencing platform. HLA typing covered class I and class II loci at four-digit resolution. The number of donors typed differed by locus, with 629-630 for A, B, C, DRB1 and DQB1, roughly 520 for DQA1, over 600 for DPA1, and around 430 for DPB1. A handful of DR-DQ haplotypes were treated as single units for association and clustering because of strong linkage in the cohort. On average, roughly 240,000 unique TCR beta nucleotide sequences were sequenced per donor among roughly 430 genotyped donors of the cohort, with roughly 18% of those sequences being non-productive.

General conclusions and limits of the study: A cluster of highly shared sequence variants was judged likely to represent a technical artifact of the sequencing pipeline. In an earlier analysis of some 500 of the donors, most TCR beta V segments appeared in productive rearrangements about 87% or about 30% of the time, broadly matching IMGT annotations. Because HLA typing was unavailable for some donors at each locus, only the typed subset was used in association tests. According to a later genetic analysis, donors in an Asian-associated ancestry cluster had fewer N-insertions in productive TCRs than the approximately 700-donor mean. In both the original and validation cohorts, the classifier was reported to diagnose cytomegalovirus status with high specificity and sensitivity. A later analysis found that TCR association rates varied across HLA loci, with DRB1 alleles showing the most associated TCRs and HLA-C alleles the fewest. A further reported finding was that TCR beta sequences accurately predicted the HLA-A and HLA-B alleles for most subjects in the first cohort. Assigning TCR associations to individual alleles was difficult when HLA alleles, especially DR and DQ, strongly co-occurred. Only TCR beta chains were sequenced in this cohort, and the absence of alpha or paired-chain data limited detectable features. At a false discovery rate of 0.05, a later analysis linked approximately 18,000 TCR beta sequences to specific HLA alleles. A later analysis found that HLA-associated TCR beta chains were more clonally expanded and had lower generation probabilities than equally common non-associated chains. According to a later analysis, most CMV-associated TCR beta chains appeared to be HLA-restricted, and the HLA associations seemed to be driven largely by CMV exposure. The only immune exposure information available for the cohort was CMV serostatus. Roughly 15 rarely observed V segments, including chromosome 9 orphons, were excluded from the earlier analysis of some 590 of the donors because counts were too low. A few of the identified cytomegalovirus-associated TCR beta chains were confirmed in vitro to be specific for cytomegalovirus antigens. Because the 87-base-pair reads could not distinguish some IMGT-functional V segments, including TRBV6-2 and TRBV6-3, those segments were excluded. According to the authors, the approach could potentially be generalized to other disease states and immunological phenotypes. In a later analysis, several top co-occurrence clusters were reported to appear linked to parvovirus B19, influenza, CMV and Epstein-Barr virus. The study gave a list of about 150 TCR beta chains associated with cytomegalovirus. Most TCR sequences were observed very rarely across donors, whereas some public TCRs were present in many individuals. Roughly uniform sequencing depth across donors was assumed in presence/absence analyses, although this assumption may not hold. Linkage disequilibrium might explain the correlated functional status among segregating V segments, but an unknown experimental factor could not be ruled out. V-gene and J-gene trimming of TCR beta chains was associated with a missense DCLRE1C variant in a later genetic analysis, and the association was replicated in an independent cohort.

The sequence links TRBV19 to TRBJ1-2; the D gene is unclear. Source material: PBMCs. The origin of this receptor is a man aged 45-65 years in good health and CMV-seronegative. The CDR3 amino acid sequence is: CASSILGDTYYGYTF. The DNA is as follows: TGTGCCAGTAGTATCCTTGGTGACACGTACTATGGCTACACCTTC.